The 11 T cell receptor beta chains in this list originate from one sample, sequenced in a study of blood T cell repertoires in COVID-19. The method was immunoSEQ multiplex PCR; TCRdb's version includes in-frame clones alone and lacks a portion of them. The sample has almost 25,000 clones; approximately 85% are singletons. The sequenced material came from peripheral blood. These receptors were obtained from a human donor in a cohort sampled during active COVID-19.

The DNA of the CDR3 is TGTGCCAGCAGCCAATCGGAGGCGACAGATACGCAGTATTTT. This codes for CASSQSEATDTQYF. The chain links TRBV16 to TRBJ2-3; maybe TRBD2 (5 bases). V lost 0 bases and J 3 bases, leaving 7 bases between the germline ends. Germline V lookup: CDR1 KGHSY, CDR2 FQNENV. The CDR3 covers 14 residues.

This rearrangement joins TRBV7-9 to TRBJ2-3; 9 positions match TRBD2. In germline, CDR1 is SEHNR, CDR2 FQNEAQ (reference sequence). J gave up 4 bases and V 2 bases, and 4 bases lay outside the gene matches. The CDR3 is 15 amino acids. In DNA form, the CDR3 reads TGTGCCAGCAGCTTAATAGCGGGGGCATCAGATACGCAGTATTTT. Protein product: CASSLIAGASDTQYF.

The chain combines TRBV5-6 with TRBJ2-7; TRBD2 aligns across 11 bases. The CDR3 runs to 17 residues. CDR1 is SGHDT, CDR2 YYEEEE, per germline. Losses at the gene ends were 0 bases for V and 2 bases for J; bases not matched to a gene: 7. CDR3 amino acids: CASSLAASGRLTYEQYF. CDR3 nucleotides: TGTGCCAGCAGCTTGGCAGCTAGCGGGAGGCTCACCTACGAGCAGTACTTC.

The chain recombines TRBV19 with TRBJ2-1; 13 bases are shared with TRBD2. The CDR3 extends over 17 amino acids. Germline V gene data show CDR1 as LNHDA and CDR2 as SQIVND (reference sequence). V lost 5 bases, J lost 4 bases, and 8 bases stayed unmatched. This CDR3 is CASSRRTSGGGYNEQFF. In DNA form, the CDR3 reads TGTGCCAGTAGTCGGCGGACTAGCGGGGGAGGTTACAATGAGCAGTTCTTC.

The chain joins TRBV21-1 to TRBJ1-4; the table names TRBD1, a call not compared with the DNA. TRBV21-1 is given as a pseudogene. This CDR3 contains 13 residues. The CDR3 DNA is TGTGCCAGCAGCAAAGGACAGAATGAAAAACTGTTTTTT. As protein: CASSKGQNEKLFF.

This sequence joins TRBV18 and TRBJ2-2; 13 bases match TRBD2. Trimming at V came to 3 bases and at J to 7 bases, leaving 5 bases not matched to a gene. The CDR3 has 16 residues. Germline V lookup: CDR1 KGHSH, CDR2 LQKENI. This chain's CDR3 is CASSPGTSGDGGELFF. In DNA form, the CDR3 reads TGTGCCAGCTCACCCGGGACTAGCGGGGACGGCGGGGAGCTGTTTTTT.

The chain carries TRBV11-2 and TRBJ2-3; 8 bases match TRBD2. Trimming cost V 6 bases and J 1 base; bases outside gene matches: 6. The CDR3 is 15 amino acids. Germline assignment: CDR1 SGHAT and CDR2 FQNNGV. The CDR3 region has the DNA TGTGCCAGCAGGGGAAGCGGGAGAGGCACAGATACGCAGTATTTT. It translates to CASRGSGRGTDTQYF. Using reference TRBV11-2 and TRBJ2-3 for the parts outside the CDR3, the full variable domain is EAGVAQSPRYKIIEKRQSVAFWCNPISGHATLYWYQQILGQGPKLLIQFQNNGVVDDSQLPKDRFSAERLKGVDSTLKIQPAKLEDSAVYLCASRGSGRGTDTQYFGPGTRLTVL.

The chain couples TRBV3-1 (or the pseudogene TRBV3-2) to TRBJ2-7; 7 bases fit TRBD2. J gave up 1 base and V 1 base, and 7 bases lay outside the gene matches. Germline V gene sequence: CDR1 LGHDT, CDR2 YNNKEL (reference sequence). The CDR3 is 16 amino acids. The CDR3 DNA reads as TGTGCCAGCAGCCAAGGGGTGACTAGCAGGTCCTACGAGCAGTACTTC. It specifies CASSQGVTSRSYEQYF.

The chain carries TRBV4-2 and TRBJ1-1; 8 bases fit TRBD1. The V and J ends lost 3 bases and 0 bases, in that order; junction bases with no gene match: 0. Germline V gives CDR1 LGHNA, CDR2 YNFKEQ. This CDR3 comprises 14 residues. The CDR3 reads CASSQDRVNTEAFF. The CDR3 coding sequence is TGTGCCAGCAGCCAGGACAGGGTGAACACTGAAGCTTTCTTT.

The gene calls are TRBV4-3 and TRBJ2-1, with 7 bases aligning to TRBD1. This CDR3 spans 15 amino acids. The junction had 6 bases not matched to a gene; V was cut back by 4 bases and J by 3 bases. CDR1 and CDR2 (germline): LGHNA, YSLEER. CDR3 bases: TGCGCCAGCAGCCCGCCGACAGGGCGCTACAATGAGCAGTTCTTC. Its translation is CASSPPTGRYNEQFF.

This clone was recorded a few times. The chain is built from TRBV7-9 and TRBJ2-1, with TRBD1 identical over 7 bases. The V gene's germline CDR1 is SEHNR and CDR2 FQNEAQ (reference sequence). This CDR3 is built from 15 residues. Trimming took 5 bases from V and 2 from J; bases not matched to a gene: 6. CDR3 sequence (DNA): TGTGCCAGCAGCGCTCCGGGACAGACCTACAATGAGCAGTTCTTC. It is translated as CASSAPGQTYNEQFF.